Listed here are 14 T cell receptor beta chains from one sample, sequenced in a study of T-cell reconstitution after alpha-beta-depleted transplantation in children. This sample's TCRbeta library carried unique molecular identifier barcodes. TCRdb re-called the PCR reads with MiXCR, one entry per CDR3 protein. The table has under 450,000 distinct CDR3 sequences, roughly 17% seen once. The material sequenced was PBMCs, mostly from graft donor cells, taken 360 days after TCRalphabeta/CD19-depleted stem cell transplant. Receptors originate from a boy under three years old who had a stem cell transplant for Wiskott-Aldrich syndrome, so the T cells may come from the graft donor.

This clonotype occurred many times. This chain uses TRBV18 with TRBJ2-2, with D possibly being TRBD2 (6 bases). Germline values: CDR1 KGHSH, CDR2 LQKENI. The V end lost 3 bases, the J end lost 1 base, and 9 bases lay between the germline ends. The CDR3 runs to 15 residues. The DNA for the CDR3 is TGTGCCAGCTCACCGGGACTTCAGAACACCGGGGAGCTGTTTTTT. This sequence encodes CASSPGLQNTGELFF.

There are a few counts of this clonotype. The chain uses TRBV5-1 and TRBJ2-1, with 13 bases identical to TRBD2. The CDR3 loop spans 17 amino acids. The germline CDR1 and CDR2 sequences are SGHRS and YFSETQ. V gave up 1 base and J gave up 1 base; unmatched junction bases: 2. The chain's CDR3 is CASSLWTSGSSYNEQFF. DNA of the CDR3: TGCGCCAGCAGCTTGTGGACTAGCGGGAGTTCCTACAATGAGCAGTTCTTC.

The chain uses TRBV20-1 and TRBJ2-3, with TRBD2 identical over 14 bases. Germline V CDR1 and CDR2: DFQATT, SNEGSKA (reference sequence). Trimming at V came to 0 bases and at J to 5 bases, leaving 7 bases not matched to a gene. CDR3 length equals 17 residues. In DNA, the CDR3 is TGCAGTGCTAGAGATTTGACTAGCGGGAGGGTAGGAGATACGCAGTATTTT. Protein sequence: CSARDLTSGRVGDTQYF.

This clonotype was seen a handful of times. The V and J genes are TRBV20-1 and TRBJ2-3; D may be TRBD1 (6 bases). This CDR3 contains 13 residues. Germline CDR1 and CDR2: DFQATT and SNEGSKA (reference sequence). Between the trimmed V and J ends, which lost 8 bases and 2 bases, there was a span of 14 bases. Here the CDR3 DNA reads TGCAGTTACTACAGGGAAACCACAGATACGCAGTATTTT. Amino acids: CSYYRETTDTQYF.

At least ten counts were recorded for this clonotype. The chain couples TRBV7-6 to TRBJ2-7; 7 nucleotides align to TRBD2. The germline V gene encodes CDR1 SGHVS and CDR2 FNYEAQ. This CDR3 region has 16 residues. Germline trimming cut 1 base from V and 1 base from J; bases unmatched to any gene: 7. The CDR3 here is CASSLVGGMGSYEQYF. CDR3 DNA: TGTGCCAGCAGCTTAGTGGGGGGGATGGGATCCTACGAGCAGTACTTC.

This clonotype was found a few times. The CDR3 region has the DNA TGCAGCGTAGGGAGGAACACTGAAGCTTTCTTT. It is translated as CSVGRNTEAFF. The V gene is TRBV29-1, the J gene TRBJ1-1; D is unresolved. Germline-derived CDR1 and CDR2 are SQVTM and ANQGSEA. V was cut by 6 bases and J by 1 base, with 6 bases left in between. The CDR3 is 11 amino acids. Full variable domain (missing parts from reference TRBV29-1 and TRBJ1-1): SAVISQKPSRDICQRGTSLTIQCQVDSQVTMMFWYRQQPGQSLTLIATANQGSEATYESGFVIDKFPISRPNLTFSTLTVSNMSPEDSSIYLCSVGRNTEAFFGQGTRLTVV.

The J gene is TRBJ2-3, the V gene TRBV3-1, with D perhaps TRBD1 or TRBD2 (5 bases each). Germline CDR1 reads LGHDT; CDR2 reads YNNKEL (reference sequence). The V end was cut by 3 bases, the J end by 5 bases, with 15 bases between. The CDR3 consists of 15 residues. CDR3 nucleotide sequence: TGTGCCAGCAGCCACGGGACGGTTGGTATAGATACGCAGTATTTT. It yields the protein CASSHGTVGIDTQYF.

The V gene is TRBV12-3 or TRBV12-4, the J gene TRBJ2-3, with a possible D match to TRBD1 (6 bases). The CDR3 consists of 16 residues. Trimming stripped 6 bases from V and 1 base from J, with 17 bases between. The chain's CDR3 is CASRRSGVRGTDTQYF. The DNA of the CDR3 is TGTGCCAGCAGGAGATCAGGGGTGAGAGGCACAGATACGCAGTATTTT.

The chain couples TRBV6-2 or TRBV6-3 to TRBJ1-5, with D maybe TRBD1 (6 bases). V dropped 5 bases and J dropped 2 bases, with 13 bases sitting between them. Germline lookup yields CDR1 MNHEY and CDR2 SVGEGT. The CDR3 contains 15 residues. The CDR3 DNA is TGTGCCAGCAGTCCTCGGGGGGCTCGCAATCAGCCCCAGCATTTT. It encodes CASSPRGARNQPQHF.

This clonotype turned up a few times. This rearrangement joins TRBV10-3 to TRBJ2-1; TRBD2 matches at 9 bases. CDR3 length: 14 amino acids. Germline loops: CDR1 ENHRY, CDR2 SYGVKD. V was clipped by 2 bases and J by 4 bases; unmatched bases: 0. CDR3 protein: CAISELAGYNEQFF. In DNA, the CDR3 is TGTGCCATCAGTGAGCTAGCGGGGTACAATGAGCAGTTCTTC.

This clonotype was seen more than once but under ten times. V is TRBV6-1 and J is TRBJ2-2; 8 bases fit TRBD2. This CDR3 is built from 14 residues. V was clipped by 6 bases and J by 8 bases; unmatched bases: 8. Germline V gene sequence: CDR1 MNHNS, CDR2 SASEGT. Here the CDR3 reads CASSPGLVSGELFF. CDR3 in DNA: TGTGCCAGCAGCCCGGGACTAGTTTCTGGGGAGCTGTTTTTT.

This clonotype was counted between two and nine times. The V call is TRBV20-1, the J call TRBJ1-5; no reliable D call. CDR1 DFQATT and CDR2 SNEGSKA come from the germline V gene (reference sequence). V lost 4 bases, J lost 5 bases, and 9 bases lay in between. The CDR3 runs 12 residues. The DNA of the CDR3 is TGCAGTGCTAAGATCGGAGATCAGCCCCAGCATTTT. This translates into CSAKIGDQPQHF.

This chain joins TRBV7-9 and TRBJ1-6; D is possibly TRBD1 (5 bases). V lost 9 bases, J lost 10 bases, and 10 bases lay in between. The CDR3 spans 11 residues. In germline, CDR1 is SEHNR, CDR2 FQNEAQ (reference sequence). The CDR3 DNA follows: TGTGCCAGAGAGGGGCAATCACCCCTCCACTTT. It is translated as CAREGQSPLHF.

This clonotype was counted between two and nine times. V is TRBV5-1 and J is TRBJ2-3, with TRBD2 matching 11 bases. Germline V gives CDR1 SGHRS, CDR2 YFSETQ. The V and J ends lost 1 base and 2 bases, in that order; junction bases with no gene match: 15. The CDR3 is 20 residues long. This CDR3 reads CASSLQTSGTRLALTDTQYF. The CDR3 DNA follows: TGCGCCAGCAGCTTGCAGACTAGCGGGACAAGGCTGGCCCTCACAGATACGCAGTATTTT. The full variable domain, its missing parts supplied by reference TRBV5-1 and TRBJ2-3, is KAGVTQTPRYLIKTRGQQVTLSCSPISGHRSVSWYQQTPGQGLQFLFEYFSETQRNKGNFPGRFSGRQFSNSRSEMNVSTLELGDSALYLCASSLQTSGTRLALTDTQYFGPGTRLTVL.